This T cell receptor (beta chain) stems from a study of control samples from healthy donors and cancer patients. Sequencing used immunoSEQ multiplex PCR; TCRdb keeps in-frame clones, though not all of them. This table holds 150,000 or so clones, roughly 94% found once. The specimen sequenced was PBMCs. The sequence derives from a man in his sixties with colorectal cancer.

CDR3 DNA: TGTGCCAGTCAAAGACAGGGGCTTGGAAACACTGAAGCTTTCTTT. It translates to CASQRQGLGNTEAFF. The rearrangement joins TRBV3-1 (or the pseudogene TRBV3-2) to TRBJ1-1, with 8 positions matching TRBD1. V was pared by 9 bases and J by 2 bases, with 11 bases of the junction left unmatched. The V gene's germline CDR1 is LGHDT and CDR2 YNNKEL (reference sequence). The CDR3 runs 15 residues.